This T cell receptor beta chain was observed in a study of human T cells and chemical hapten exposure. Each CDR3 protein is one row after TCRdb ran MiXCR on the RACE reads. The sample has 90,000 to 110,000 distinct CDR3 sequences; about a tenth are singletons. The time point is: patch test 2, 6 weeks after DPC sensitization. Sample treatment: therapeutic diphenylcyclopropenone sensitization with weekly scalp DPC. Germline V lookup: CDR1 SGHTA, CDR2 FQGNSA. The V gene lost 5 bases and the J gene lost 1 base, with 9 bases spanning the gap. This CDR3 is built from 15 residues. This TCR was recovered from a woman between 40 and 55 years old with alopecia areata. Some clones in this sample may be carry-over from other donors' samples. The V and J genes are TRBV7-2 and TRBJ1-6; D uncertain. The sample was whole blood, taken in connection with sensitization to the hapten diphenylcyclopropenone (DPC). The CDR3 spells CASSVGWSYNSPLHF. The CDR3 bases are TGTGCCAGCAGCGTGGGGTGGTCCTATAATTCACCCCTCCACTTT.